This T cell receptor (beta chain) was found in a study of long-term antiretroviral therapy in people with HIV. Study results and caveats: The study collected no data on ART adherence, viral resistance or therapy changes. Clonotypes expanded prior to ART showed repertoire dominance at all sampled time points.

The V segment lost 4 bases and the J segment 4 bases; nucleotides outside the gene matches: 10. The CDR3 covers 17 residues. Per the germline V gene, CDR1 is ENHRY and CDR2 is SYGVKD. This was the immunoSEQ v3.0 assay at survey level. Produced via immunoSEQ multiplex PCR; TCRdb's table is partial and in-frame only. Of tens of thousands of clones in the sample, over 90% are singletons; the top ten hold around 3%. Comments on this clone: The antigen is undetermined.

There were about 1-11 million cryopreserved PBMC in the samples before DNA extraction. The material was unsorted PBMCs, obtained 3.7 years after starting antiretroviral therapy. This receptor was obtained from a woman aged 50 to 65 with HIV. The V and J genes are TRBV10-3 and TRBJ2-5; 12 nucleotides match TRBD2. The CDR3 nucleotides read TGTGCCATCAGTGCGGCTAGCGGGGGGGCAAGGGGAGAGACCCAGTACTTC. Amino acid sequence: CAISAASGGARGETQYF.